The 7 T cell receptor beta chains listed next were all sequenced from one sample in a study of OX40 agonist ivuxolimab in advanced cancers. The library was obtained by the immunoSEQ multiplex PCR assay. As stored in TCRdb, this immuneACCESS dataset retains in-frame rearrangements with V and J assigned. A fraction of the clones does not appear; measured against another copy, unresolved V genes explain less than half of the discrepancy, and the remainder lacks a known reason. The sample table lists 65,000 to 85,000 clones, approximately 89% of them with a count of one. The ten largest make up 0.15% to 0.2% of the sample. Material: CD4+ or CD8+ T cells sorted from blood, obtained in a trial of the OX40 agonist ivuxolimab. The receptors were sampled from an adult with an advanced solid tumor such as melanoma, head and neck, liver or kidney cancer.

This chain links TRBV7-9 with TRBJ1-2, with no clear D. The germline V and J ends were trimmed by 4 bases and 0 bases, with 9 bases remaining between them. The germline gives CDR1 SEHNR, CDR2 FQNEAQ (reference sequence). This CDR3 has 14 residues. CDR3 amino acids: CASSYGRANYGYTF. The CDR3 coding sequence is TGTGCCAGCAGCTACGGAAGGGCTAACTATGGCTACACCTTC.

The rearrangement uses TRBV30 and TRBJ2-6; TRBD2 is a possible D gene (6 bases). V lost 0 bases, J lost 13 bases, and 7 bases lay in between. CDR1 is GTSNPN and CDR2 is SVGIG in the germline V gene (reference sequence). This CDR3 is built from 11 residues. The CDR3 sequence is CAWSVGRVLTF. In DNA, the CDR3 is TGTGCCTGGAGTGTGGGGAGGGTCCTGACTTTC.

On this clone itself: An end of the junction does not agree with germline; a read error may underlie this. The chain recombines TRBV6-5 with TRBJ2-3; no reliable D call. The CDR3 sequence is 12 residues long. CDR1 MNHEY and CDR2 SVGAGI come from the germline V gene. Here the CDR3 reads CASSDSVDTQYF. CDR3 DNA sequence: TGTGCCAGCAGTGACTCCGTGGATACGCAGTATTTT.

The genes are TRBV5-8 and TRBJ2-5, with 10 bases lining up with TRBD1. Germline V CDR1 and CDR2: SGHTS, YDEGEE. With V trimmed by 4 bases and J by 7 bases, 7 bases remained unmatched. This CDR3 region has 14 residues. This chain's CDR3 is CASSRWGQGPTQYF. CDR3 nucleotides: TGTGCCAGCAGCAGATGGGGACAGGGGCCGACCCAGTACTTC.

This sequence joins TRBV19 and TRBJ2-7; D remains ambiguous. The CDR3 runs 14 residues. V was trimmed by 3 bases and J by 6 bases, leaving 15 bases between them. CDR1 and CDR2 from the germline V gene are LNHDA and SQIVND (reference sequence). The DNA for the CDR3 is TGTGCCAGTAGTATCGGCGGCAGGATCGGCGAGCAGTACTTC. It is translated as CASSIGGRIGEQYF.

This clone appeared a single time. This rearrangement joins TRBV5-8 to TRBJ2-7; D may be TRBD2 (5 bases). The CDR3 spans 11 residues. Trimming pared 5 bases from V and 6 bases from J, leaving 9 bases between. The germline CDR1 and CDR2 sequences are SGHTS and YDEGEE. This CDR3 reads CASRDFLEQYF. CDR3 nucleotide sequence: TGTGCCAGCAGGGACTTCCTCGAGCAGTACTTC.

This chain connects TRBV2 to TRBJ2-2, with TRBD2 matching 13 bases. CDR1 SNHLY and CDR2 FYNNEI come from the germline V gene. The CDR3 contains 17 residues. V shed 4 bases, J shed 4 bases, and the junction held 6 bases outside the gene matches. The DNA of the CDR3 is TGTGCCAGCAGTGCCCCCACTAGCGGGAGGGCCACCGGGGAGCTGTTTTTT. It translates to CASSAPTSGRATGELFF.